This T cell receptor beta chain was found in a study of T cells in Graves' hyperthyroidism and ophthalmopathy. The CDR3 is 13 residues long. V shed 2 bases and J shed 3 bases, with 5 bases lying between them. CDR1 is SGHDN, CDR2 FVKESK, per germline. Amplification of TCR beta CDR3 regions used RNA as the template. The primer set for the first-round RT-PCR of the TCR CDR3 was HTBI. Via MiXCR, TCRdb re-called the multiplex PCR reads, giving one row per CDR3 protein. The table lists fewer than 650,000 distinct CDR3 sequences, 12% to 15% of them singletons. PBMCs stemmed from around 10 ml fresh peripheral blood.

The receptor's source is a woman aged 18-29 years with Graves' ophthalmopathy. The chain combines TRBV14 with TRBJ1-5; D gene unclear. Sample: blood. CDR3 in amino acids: CASSQFANQPQHF. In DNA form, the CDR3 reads TGTGCCAGCAGCCAATTCGCCAATCAGCCCCAGCATTTT.